This TCR beta chain stems from a study of blood T cells in healthy people across ages. Study-wide results and limits: Any conclusive comparison of naive versus antigen-experienced cells was prevented by using unsorted PBMCs. Donor CMV status, an unknown factor, possibly confounded changes in expanded clonotypes.

Donation came from healthy Caucasian individuals in Russia who were aged roughly 6 to 100. CDR1 and CDR2 from the germline V gene are ENHRY and SYGVKD. The CDR3 runs to 15 residues. V shed 6 bases and J shed 4 bases, with 18 bases lying between them. A sample-barcoded 5' primer and a J-beta primer mix were used in a second PCR of roughly 6 to 11 cycles. TCRdb re-analysed the 5' RACE reads in MiXCR, keeping a single row per CDR3 protein. The sample carries fewer than 2,000,000 distinct CDR3 sequences, 39% recorded once. Comment on this clonotype: Its antigen is not identified.

The receptor was derived from a human donor in good health. What was sequenced was blood. The J gene is TRBJ1-1, the V gene TRBV10-3; possibly TRBD1 for D (5 bases). The CDR3 region is CAIRAGQVLSTEAFF. CDR3 bases: TGTGCCATCAGAGCGGGGCAAGTATTAAGCACTGAAGCTTTCTTT.